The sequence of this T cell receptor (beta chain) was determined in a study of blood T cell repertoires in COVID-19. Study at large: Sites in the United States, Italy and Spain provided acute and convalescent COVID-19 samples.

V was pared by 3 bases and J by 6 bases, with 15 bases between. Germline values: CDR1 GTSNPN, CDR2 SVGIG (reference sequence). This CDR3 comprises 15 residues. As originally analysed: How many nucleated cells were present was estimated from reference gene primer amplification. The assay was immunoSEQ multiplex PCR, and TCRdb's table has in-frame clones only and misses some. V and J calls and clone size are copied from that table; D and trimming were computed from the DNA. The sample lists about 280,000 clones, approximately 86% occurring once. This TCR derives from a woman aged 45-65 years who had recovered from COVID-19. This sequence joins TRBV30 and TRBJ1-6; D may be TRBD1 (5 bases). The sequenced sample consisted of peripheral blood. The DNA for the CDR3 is TGTGCCTGGAGCGGGGGACCAGGGATTAATTCACCCCTCCACTTT. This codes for CAWSGGPGINSPLHF. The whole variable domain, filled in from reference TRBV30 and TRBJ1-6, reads SQTIHQWPATLVQPVGSPLSLECTVEGTSNPNLYWYRQAAGRGLQLLFYSVGIGQISSEVPQNLSASRPQDRQFILSSKKLLLSDSGFYLCAWSGGPGINSPLHFGNGTRLTVT.